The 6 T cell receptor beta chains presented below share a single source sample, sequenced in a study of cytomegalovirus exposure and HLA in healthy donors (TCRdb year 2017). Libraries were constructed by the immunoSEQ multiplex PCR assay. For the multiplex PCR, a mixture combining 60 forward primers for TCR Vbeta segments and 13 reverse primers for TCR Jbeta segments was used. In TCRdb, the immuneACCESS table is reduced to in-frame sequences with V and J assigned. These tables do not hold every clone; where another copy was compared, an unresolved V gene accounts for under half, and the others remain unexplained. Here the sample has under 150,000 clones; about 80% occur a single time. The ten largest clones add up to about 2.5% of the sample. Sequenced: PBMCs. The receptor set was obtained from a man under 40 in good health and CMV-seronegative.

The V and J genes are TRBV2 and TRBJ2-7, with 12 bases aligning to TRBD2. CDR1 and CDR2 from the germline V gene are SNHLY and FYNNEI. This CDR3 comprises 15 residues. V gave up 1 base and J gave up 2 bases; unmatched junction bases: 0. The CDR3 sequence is CASSEGTSGTYEQYF. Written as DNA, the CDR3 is TGTGCCAGCAGTGAAGGGACTAGCGGGACCTACGAGCAGTACTTC.

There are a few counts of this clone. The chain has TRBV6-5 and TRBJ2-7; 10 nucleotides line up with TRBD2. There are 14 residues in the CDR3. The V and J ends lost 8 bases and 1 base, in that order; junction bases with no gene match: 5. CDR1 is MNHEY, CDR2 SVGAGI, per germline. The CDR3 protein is CASLAGGTSYEQYF. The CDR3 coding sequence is TGTGCCAGCTTAGCGGGAGGCACATCCTACGAGCAGTACTTC.

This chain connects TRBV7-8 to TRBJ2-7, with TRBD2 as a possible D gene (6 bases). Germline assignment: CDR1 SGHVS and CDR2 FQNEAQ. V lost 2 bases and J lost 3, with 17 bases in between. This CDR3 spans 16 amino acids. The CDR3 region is CASSLPGLEIGYEQYF. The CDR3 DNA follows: TGTGCCAGCAGCTTACCGGGACTCGAGATAGGCTACGAGCAGTACTTC.

The chain's CDR3 is CASSLGTEGQYF. CDR3 sequence (DNA): TGTGCCAGCAGCTTAGGGACAGAAGGGCAGTACTTC. This chain connects TRBV11-2 to TRBJ2-7; maybe TRBD1 (6 bases). Trimming took off 1 base at V and 9 bases at J, with 10 bases between the two ends. This CDR3 has 12 residues. From germline, CDR1 is SGHAT and CDR2 FQNNGV.

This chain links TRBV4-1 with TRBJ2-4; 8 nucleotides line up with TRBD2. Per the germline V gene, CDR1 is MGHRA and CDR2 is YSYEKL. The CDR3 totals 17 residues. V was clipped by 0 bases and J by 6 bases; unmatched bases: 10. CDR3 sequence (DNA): TGCGCCAGCAGCCAAGATGGGTTGCGGGGGGCCTTAAACATTCAGTACTTC. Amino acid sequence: CASSQDGLRGALNIQYF.

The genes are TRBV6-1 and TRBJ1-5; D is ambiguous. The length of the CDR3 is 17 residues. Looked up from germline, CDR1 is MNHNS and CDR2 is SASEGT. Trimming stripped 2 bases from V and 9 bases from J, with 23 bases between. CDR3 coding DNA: TGTGCCAGCAGTGAATCGATACTTGAGGGAGGTGGTTGGCCCCAGCATTTT. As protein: CASSESILEGGGWPQHF.